The T cell receptor beta chain described here comes from a study of control samples from healthy donors and cancer patients. This CDR3 spans 13 amino acids. The germline V gene has CDR1 MNHEY and CDR2 SMNVEV (reference sequence). Trimming shortened V by 5 bases and J by 5 bases, and 12 bases separated the two germline ends. The repertoire was sequenced with immunoSEQ multiplex PCR; TCRdb's copy has only in-frame clones and lacks some. Here the sample spans about 140,000 clones, approximately 92% being singletons. The sequencing input was blood. This receptor was identified in a man between 25 and 39 years old in good health. The chain couples TRBV27 to TRBJ1-1; possible D gene TRBD1, 5 bases. CDR3 coding DNA: TGTGCCAGCAGTACCGAGGGGATGACTGAAGCTTTCTTT. Protein product: CASSTEGMTEAFF.